The source of this T cell receptor (beta chain) is a study of regulatory T cells in long-lasting Graves disease. Overall study results and limits: Sampling was limited to peripheral blood rather than thyroid tissue. Those with persistent Graves' had less TCR diversity than newly diagnosed patients.

The sample holds many counts of this clonotype. What it binds is unknown. Relying on iRepertoire HTBI primers and Arm-PCR of CDR3 regions, the team built TCR beta libraries. TCRdb reanalysed the multiplex PCR reads using MiXCR and keeps one entry per CDR3 protein. This table has approximately 360,000 distinct CDR3 sequences, roughly 25% appearing once. Time point: persistent/refractory GD, antithyroid drugs over 5 years with positive TRAb. The TCR library was made from RNA that had been extracted from PBMCs in TRIzol. This clonotype originated in a woman in her 40s with Graves disease. The input for sequencing was peripheral blood mononuclear cells (PBMCs), taken when the disease was refractory, from a patient treated with antithyroid drugs.

The DNA for the CDR3 is TGTGCCAGCAGTTTAGTTCTCATCGGACAGGGGCTCGACACTGAAGCTTTCTTT. Its translation: CASSLVLIGQGLDTEAFF. This sequence joins TRBV28 and TRBJ1-1; TRBD1 agrees at 9 bases. This CDR3 has 18 residues. The V gene end was trimmed by 2 bases and the J gene end by 3 bases; junction bases not matched to a gene: 13. CDR1 is MDHEN, CDR2 SYDVKM, per germline.